These T cell receptor beta chains were read from a single sample in a study of T-cell reconstitution after alpha-beta-depleted transplantation in children. One entry per CDR3 protein results from TCRdb running MiXCR on the PCR reads. The sample has 450,000 to 600,000 distinct CDR3 sequences, around 19% seen once. This specimen was PBMCs from the stem cell graft donor, taken from the stem cell graft. These receptors all stem from a human donor who donated a stem cell graft to a child with acute lymphoblastic leukemia. Each CDR3 is given with its conserved first and last residue. D genes are given only for firm matches. Clone sizes are given selectively: once, few, many, or a class where the clone is expanded.

length,V,D,J,size,CDR3,DNA
15,TRBV5-1,.,TRBJ2-2,few,CALSRGGLNTGELFF,TGCGCCCTTTCACGTGGGGGCCTGAACACCGGGGAGCTGTTTTTT
12,TRBV27,.,TRBJ1-2,.,CASRRAGEGYTF,TGTGCCAGCAGGAGAGCAGGGGAAGGCTACACCTTC
16,TRBV7-9,TRBD2,TRBJ2-2,.,CASSVGLAANTGELFF,TGTGCCAGCAGCGTCGGCCTAGCGGCGAACACCGGGGAGCTGTTTTTT
13,TRBV5-1,TRBD1,TRBJ1-2,.,CASSWGQDYGYTF,TGCGCCAGCAGCTGGGGACAGGACTATGGCTACACCTTC
14,TRBV6-5,.,TRBJ1-2,.,CASSYKGYSDGYTF,TGTGCCAGCAGTTATAAAGGGTACTCGGATGGCTACACCTTC
13,TRBV12-3/TRBV12-4,TRBD1,TRBJ2-5,few,CASTGGKTETQYF,TGTGCCAGTACAGGGGGCAAGACGGAGACCCAGTACTTC
14,TRBV7-9,TRBD1,TRBJ1-2,few,CASSLTGMVYGYTF,TGTGCCAGCAGCTTGACAGGGATGGTCTATGGCTACACCTTC
15,TRBV6-5,TRBD1,TRBJ2-7,few,CASSELETGIREQYF,TGTGCCAGCAGTGAGCTCGAGACAGGGATTCGCGAGCAGTACTTC
17,TRBV20-1,.,TRBJ1-3,.,CSATPAFPDLAGSTIYF,TGCAGTGCTACCCCCGCATTCCCGGATCTCGCCGGGAGCACCATATATTTT
14,TRBV14,.,TRBJ1-2,few,CASSQDLVQYGYTF,TGTGCCAGCAGCCAAGATTTGGTCCAGTATGGCTACACCTTC
12,TRBV20-1,.,TRBJ1-2,.,CSASERVRGYTF,TGCAGTGCTAGCGAGCGAGTGAGGGGCTACACCTTC
13,TRBV20-1,.,TRBJ2-5,few,CSARDRVVQTQYF,TGCAGTGCTAGAGATCGAGTAGTACAGACCCAGTACTTC
15,TRBV10-3,.,TRBJ2-5,many,CAIGVEQEWLETQYF,TGTGCCATCGGAGTCGAGCAAGAGTGGTTGGAGACCCAGTACTTC
14,TRBV7-9,.,TRBJ1-2,once,CASSNTLGPYGYTF,TGTGCCAGCAGTAACACGCTAGGCCCTTATGGCTACACCTTC
16,TRBV14,.,TRBJ2-1,.,CASSQGFLSRYNEQFF,TGTGCCAGCAGCCAGGGTTTTCTCAGTAGGTACAATGAGCAGTTCTTC
16,TRBV5-1,TRBD1,TRBJ2-7,.,CASSFTSGQGFYEQYF,TGCGCCAGCAGCTTTACCTCGGGACAGGGTTTTTACGAGCAGTACTTC
13,TRBV5-6,.,TRBJ1-3,.,CASSFDSGGTIYF,TGTGCCAGCAGCTTTGACAGCGGTGGCACCATATATTTT
12,TRBV7-9,.,TRBJ2-4,few,CASRDAKNIQYF,TGTGCCAGCAGGGATGCCAAAAACATTCAGTACTTC
17,TRBV10-2,.,TRBJ2-5,few,CASSESGLARTGETQYF,TGCGCCAGCAGTGAGTCGGGGCTAGCGCGGACCGGAGAGACCCAGTACTTC
17,TRBV5-6,TRBD2,TRBJ2-7,.,CASSRGLAGGRAYEQYF,TGTGCCAGCAGCAGGGGACTAGCGGGAGGGAGAGCCTACGAGCAGTACTTC
18,TRBV6-9,TRBD2,TRBJ2-6,few,CASSLGSSGRAGANVLTF,TGTGCCAGCAGTTTAGGTTCCAGCGGGAGAGCTGGGGCCAACGTCCTGACTTTC
13,TRBV12-3/TRBV12-4,.,TRBJ2-2,.,CASRPNFAGELFF,TGTGCCAGCAGACCTAATTTTGCCGGGGAGCTGTTTTTT
15,TRBV20-1,.,TRBJ1-5,few,CSAREVRAPNQPQHF,TGCAGTGCTAGAGAAGTACGGGCGCCGAATCAGCCCCAGCATTTT
15,TRBV29-1,.,TRBJ2-3,.,CSPGGDRFGADTQYF,TGCAGCCCCGGGGGGGACAGGTTCGGCGCAGATACGCAGTATTTT
15,TRBV6-5,.,TRBJ1-1,few,CASSYSRTLNTEAFF,TGTGCCAGCAGTTACTCGAGGACACTTAACACTGAAGCTTTCTTT
13,TRBV20-1,.,TRBJ2-7,.,CSAEKGGIYEQYF,TGCAGTGCCGAGAAGGGCGGAATCTACGAGCAGTACTTC
14,TRBV5-1,.,TRBJ2-7,few,CASSSRTSGYEQYF,TGCGCCAGCAGCTCTAGGACTTCAGGCTACGAGCAGTACTTC
13,TRBV2,TRBD1,TRBJ1-1,.,CARTGGGNTEAFF,TGTGCCAGAACAGGGGGCGGGAACACTGAAGCTTTCTTT
12,TRBV10-3,.,TRBJ1-5,.,CAISANGQPQHF,TGTGCCATCAGTGCCAATGGTCAGCCCCAGCATTTT
16,TRBV27,TRBD2,TRBJ2-2,few,CASTAFGSGGPGELFF,TGTGCCAGCACGGCCTTTGGGAGCGGGGGCCCCGGGGAGCTGTTTTTT
13,TRBV5-1,TRBD1,TRBJ1-2,once,CASSLLQGVGYTF,TGCGCCAGCAGCTTGTTACAGGGGGTTGGCTACACCTTC
16,TRBV4-1,TRBD1,TRBJ1-2,few,CASSTPGQGENYGYTF,TGCGCCAGCAGCACCCCTGGACAGGGGGAGAACTATGGCTACACCTTC
13,TRBV5-1,.,TRBJ1-2,many,CASSDKAHYGYTF,TGCGCCAGCAGTGACAAGGCCCACTATGGCTACACCTTC
12,TRBV20-1,.,TRBJ1-1,many,CSARPGHREAFF,TGCAGTGCTAGGCCGGGACATCGTGAAGCTTTCTTT
15,TRBV5-1,.,TRBJ1-1,.,CASSLAFPGNTEAFF,TGCGCCAGCAGCTTGGCCTTTCCAGGTAACACTGAAGCTTTCTTT
14,TRBV27,TRBD2,TRBJ2-3,.,CASTGLAGTDTQYF,TGTGCCAGCACAGGGCTAGCGGGCACAGATACGCAGTATTTT
12,TRBV27,.,TRBJ2-1,.,CASSFGQREQFF,TGTGCCAGCAGTTTCGGTCAGAGGGAGCAGTTCTTC
15,TRBV19,.,TRBJ2-4,.,CASSIPGLAKNIQYF,TGTGCCAGTAGTATTCCAGGACTAGCCAAAAACATTCAGTACTTC
16,TRBV6-4,TRBD2,TRBJ2-1,few,CASSEDSGRASGEQFF,TGTGCCAGCAGTGAGGATAGCGGGAGGGCCTCAGGGGAGCAGTTCTTC
14,TRBV5-1,.,TRBJ2-7,few,CASSLATVPYEQYF,TGCGCCAGCAGCTTGGCGACAGTACCCTACGAGCAGTACTTC
16,TRBV6-1,.,TRBJ2-1,.,CASSPPYAPGVNEQFF,TGTGCCAGCAGTCCCCCTTACGCTCCAGGGGTGAATGAGCAGTTCTTC
12,TRBV29-1,TRBD1,TRBJ1-1,.,CSAPGGVTEAFF,TGCAGCGCTCCAGGGGGGGTCACTGAAGCTTTCTTT